The following is a T cell receptor beta chain sequence with its context. Its antigen is unidentified. As the CDR3 is not closed by the conserved phenylalanine or tryptophan, this likely results from a read error. This CDR3 spans 13 amino acids. Germline values: CDR1 SGHAT, CDR2 FQDESV (reference sequence). The sample is drawn from a study of tumor and adjacent non-tumor tissue in lung cancer. On the study more broadly: Aged roughly 30 to 85 years, patients included roughly ten men and a few women with stage I to III disease. Some 4.2 million productive TCRbeta reads were obtained per sample on average.

Three rounds of nested PCR, following a modified ARM-PCR protocol, produced the TCRbeta library. TCRdb independently ran MiXCR on the multiplex PCR reads; one entry per CDR3 protein. The top ten hold 28% of the sample, which has around 70,000 distinct CDR3 sequences, around 78% seen once. General study findings and limits: Compared with tumor, normal lung showed significantly lower TCR diversity.

RNA was extracted from bulk tissue without any cell sorting. The sample was lung tumor tissue. V and J are TRBV11-1 and TRBJ1-1; D is ambiguous. The origin of this receptor is a man in his 60s with non-small cell lung cancer. The CDR3 loop is CASSLAPVAEAFI. The CDR3 DNA reads as TGTGCCAGTAGCTTAGCGCCGGTGGCTGAAGCTTTCATT.